This entry features one T cell receptor (beta chain) sequence. Sequenced by immunoSEQ multiplex PCR; TCRdb stores in-frame clones only, minus some. This sample has over a million clones, with roughly 95% found just once. The sample comes from a study of shared clonotypes between healthy human individuals. The source of this sequence is a man younger than 45 in good health. Specimen: naive CD4+ T cells sorted from blood. Stated subset: CD45RA+ positively selected.

CDR3 DNA: TGTGCCAGCAGCTTCAGCGGAACAGATACGCAGTATTTT. Encoded protein: CASSFSGTDTQYF. This chain connects TRBV13 to TRBJ2-3; D possibly corresponds to TRBD2 (5 bases). With 3 bases removed from V and 3 bases from J, the gap between germline ends came to 7 bases. Germline CDR1 PRHDT, CDR2 FYEKMQ (reference sequence). CDR3 length equals 13 residues.